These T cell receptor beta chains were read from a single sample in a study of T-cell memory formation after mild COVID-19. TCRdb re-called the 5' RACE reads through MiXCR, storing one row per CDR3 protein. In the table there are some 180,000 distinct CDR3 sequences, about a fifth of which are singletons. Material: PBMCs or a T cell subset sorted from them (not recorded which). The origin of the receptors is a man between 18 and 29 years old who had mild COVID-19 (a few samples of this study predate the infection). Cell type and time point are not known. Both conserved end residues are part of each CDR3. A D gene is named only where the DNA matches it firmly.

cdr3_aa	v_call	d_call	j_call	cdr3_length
CASSLAGEHYNEQFF	TRBV5-1	TRBD2	TRBJ2-1	15
CASSRGTSTDTQYF	TRBV7-7	-	TRBJ2-3	14
CASESISGANVLTF	TRBV7-9	-	TRBJ2-6	14
CASSYAQGFVSNEQFF	TRBV5-6	TRBD1	TRBJ2-1	16
CASNQGGPYEQYF	TRBV12-3/TRBV12-4	-	TRBJ2-7	13
CASCGTGPYNEQFF	TRBV5-1	TRBD1	TRBJ2-1	14
CASSLAPGGAYETQYF	TRBV5-1	TRBD1	TRBJ2-5	16
CASSSPVRTGEKKTQYF	TRBV4-1	TRBD1	TRBJ2-5	17
CASSFGPGMNTEAFF	TRBV5-1	-	TRBJ1-1	15
CASSRPSGGSDTQYF	TRBV12-3/TRBV12-4	TRBD2	TRBJ2-3	15
CAWNREGDEQYF	TRBV30	-	TRBJ2-7	12
CASSWGPSGANTGELFF	TRBV5-1	TRBD2	TRBJ2-2	17
CASSDTGRQETQYF	TRBV2	-	TRBJ2-5	14
CASSQNYGPNYGYTF	TRBV14	-	TRBJ1-2	15
CASSYASWGIGGYTF	TRBV6-5	-	TRBJ1-2	15
CASRRGQGANYGYTF	TRBV5-5	TRBD1	TRBJ1-2	15
CASRNLLNQETQYF	TRBV5-5	-	TRBJ2-5	14
CASSHQGGAFF	TRBV6-5	TRBD1	TRBJ1-1	11
CASSYRDRALNEQFF	TRBV4-1	TRBD1	TRBJ2-1	15
CASSLAVAGDTDTQYF	TRBV5-1	TRBD2	TRBJ2-3	16
CASSHRLAGANEQFF	TRBV7-6	TRBD2	TRBJ2-1	15
CASSLVGGAVETQYF	TRBV7-2	-	TRBJ2-5	15
CASSDGQDNEQFF	TRBV5-1	TRBD1	TRBJ2-1	13
CASSQERLAAYNEQFF	TRBV3-1	TRBD2	TRBJ2-1	16
CASSDTPGTGGNEQFF	TRBV6-4	TRBD1	TRBJ2-1	16
CASSLGGWMNEQFF	TRBV7-7	-	TRBJ2-1	14
CSASASGANVLTF	TRBV20-1	-	TRBJ2-6	13
CSVVSAGYEQYF	TRBV29-1	-	TRBJ2-7	12
CASSLTFRDTQYF	TRBV5-1	-	TRBJ2-3	13
CASSYTPRGGGEQFF	TRBV5-1	-	TRBJ2-1	15